This TCR beta chain was identified in a study of T cell responses to AZD1222 COVID-19 vaccine (dated by TCRdb to about 2021). Some background on the complete study: AZD1222 recipients given second doses at about 4 weeks or at about 12 weeks were pooled, since spike-specific TCR depth and breadth were not found to differ between the two schedules. TCR sequencing covered some 240 trial participants: around 210 given two doses of AZD1222 and 26 given two doses of MenACWY control vaccine. Trial participants were enrolled by age into 18-55, 56-69 and 70-plus year subgroups, with roughly 160, 29 and 62 TCR-sequenced participants respectively.

Concerning this clone itself: Its antigen remains unidentified. Base qualities are not recorded, but no much larger clone differs from it by a single base.

The sample's time point label, in plain terms: baseline before first vaccination. Vaccinee samples came from UK trials COV001 and COV002, including a single-blind randomized controlled phase 2/3 trial of AZD1222 (ChAdOx1 nCoV-19) in healthy adults. For TCRbeta chain sequencing, PBMC samples from trial participants were taken at day 0 and at day 28 after the second dose. The study at large found these results: The whole spike protein was spanned by vaccine-associated CD4 TCRs, and dominant responses were seen in regions 160-218 and 743-854. After two AZD1222 doses, spike-specific TCR breadth and depth were significantly higher than at day 0 and than in MenACWY recipients. Because no samples from the day 14 peak response were available, repertoires could be characterized only after the peak T cell response. Participants were mostly white British and included more females than males, and it was suggested by the authors that clonal diversity may have been underestimated. Only five or six AZD1222 recipients were SARS-CoV-2 seropositive at baseline, limiting conclusions about previously exposed vaccinees. In the small 56-69-year group, the increase in depth fell short of significance, most likely because of low power. Reportedly, almost half of the unique spike-specific TCRs recognized epitopes lying outside the regions that are mutated in the B.1.351 and B.1.1.7 variants.

The CDR3 regions of human TCRbeta chains were analyzed by immunosequencing. Processing in the source paper ran as follows. TCRs in the repertoires were compared against a reference library of SARS-CoV-2-specific TCRs that had been generated with the MIRA antigen-specificity platform. Breadth was defined as the fraction of unique TCRs that were SARS-CoV-2-associated, and depth was defined as the fraction of total T cells that were SARS-CoV-2-associated. Each spike-specific TCR was assigned to its reactive spike region and to a CD4 or CD8 class using the MIRA data. Log10-transformed breadth and depth values were compared by one-way ANOVA with Sidak's multiple comparisons tests. In its TCRdb copy, this immuneACCESS table keeps in-frame sequences only and misses some clones. Where compared with another copy, unresolved V genes explain less than half of these, and the others have no known cause. The D gene and trimming were derived from the DNA, and the V and J assignments and clone size from that table. Within this sample are 65,000 to 90,000 clones, with around 88% of them counted one time only. The top ten clones comprise less than 20% of the sample.

Unmatched junction bases come to 5, with V trimmed by 0 bases and J by 1 base. Looking up the germline V gene (reference sequence) yields CDR1 WNHNN and CDR2 SYGVQD. The CDR3, from cysteine to phenylalanine, totals 17 residues. Just the 51-base CDR3 DNA is kept, in frame starting at base 1. The receptor comes from an adult in good health. The sample in question was peripheral blood, obtained on day 0 of AZD1222 vaccination. The sequence is built from TRBV10-1 and TRBJ2-3, and 9 bases in between align with TRBD1. The CDR3 protein: CASSESTGGDGTDTQYF. The sequence in DNA is TGCGCCAGCAGTGAGTCTACAGGGGGCGACGGCACAGATACGCAGTATTTT.